This is a list of T cell receptor beta chains from one sample in a study of regulatory T cells in long-lasting Graves disease. Each CDR3 protein is one row after TCRdb ran MiXCR on the multiplex PCR reads. The table lists about 460,000 distinct CDR3 sequences, around 13% of them singletons. The same sample was also used in a study of T cells in Graves' hyperthyroidism and ophthalmopathy.

The sequenced sample was peripheral blood mononuclear cells (PBMCs), obtained at new diagnosis, from a patient treated with antithyroid drugs. The receptors come from a woman aged 45-65 years with Graves disease. CDR3s include the opening cysteine and the closing phenylalanine or tryptophan. A D gene is named only where the DNA matches it firmly. Part of the rows lack a size; the others show once, few, many or a class for expanded clones.

.	TRBJ1-3	.	TRBV7-9	TGTGCCGGCAGCCAGCGTTGGGACTCTGGAAACACCATATATTTT	CAGSQRWDSGNTIYF
many	TRBJ1-2	.	TRBV28	TGTGCCAGTACTAATACCACCTACGACTATGGCTACACCTTC	CASTNTTYDYGYTF
many	TRBJ1-1	.	TRBV28	TGTGCCAGCAGTGTACACAGCTATCGAGTGAACACTGAAGCTTTCTTT	CASSVHSYRVNTEAFF
many	TRBJ2-7	.	TRBV30	TGTGCCTGGGGGATAAACAGCTACGAGCAGTACTTC	CAWGINSYEQYF
.	TRBJ2-2	.	TRBV11-2	TGTGCCAGCAGCTTAGTGGCCAGTTGGCACGCGAACACCGGGGAGCTGTTTTTT	CASSLVASWHANTGELFF
many	TRBJ1-5	TRBD1	TRBV12-3/TRBV12-4	TGTGCCAGCAGTTTAGGGGACAGGGATAATCAGCCCCAGCATTTT	CASSLGDRDNQPQHF
once	TRBJ2-6	TRBD1	TRBV20-1	TGCAGTGCTATCAACGACAGGGCTGGGGCCAACGTCCTGACTTTC	CSAINDRAGANVLTF
many	TRBJ1-6	TRBD1	TRBV6-1	TGTGCCAGCAGTAACGACAGGGGAGTCTCACCCCTCCACTTT	CASSNDRGVSPLHF
many	TRBJ2-7	.	TRBV4-1	TGCGCCAGCAGCCAAGAATTCGGGGTCGAGCAGTACTTC	CASSQEFGVEQYF
.	TRBJ2-7	TRBD2	TRBV5-1	TGCGCCAGCAGCTTGGCAGCGGGACTAGCGGGAGGGCCTGGGTACGAGCAGTACTTC	CASSLAAGLAGGPGYEQYF
many	TRBJ2-7	TRBD1	TRBV11-2	TGTGCCAGCAGTACCGGGACAGGGGGCTACGAGCAGTACTTC	CASSTGTGGYEQYF